This T cell receptor (beta chain) derives from a study of Tregs in tolerant kidney transplant recipients. The V gene end was trimmed by 2 bases and the J gene end by 0 bases; junction bases not matched to a gene: 6. Germline V gene data show CDR1 as MNHNY and CDR2 as SVGAGI (reference sequence). CDR3 length equals 16 residues. Unstimulated Tregs (CD4+CD25+CD127-) and CD4+CD25- non-Tregs were sorted from PBMCs. Study conclusions and caveats: Validation in larger populations is needed because few patients were studied.

A word on this clone: What it binds is unknown.

Only in-frame clones appear in the TCRdb table, and some are missing; sequencing was by immunoSEQ multiplex PCR. The table has roughly 18,000 clones, roughly 82% seen once. The receptor comes from a human donor in good health. The material sequenced was Tregs from blood. The chain employs TRBV6-6 and TRBJ1-2, with 7 bases lining up with TRBD1. CDR3 sequence: CASSYTGEAANYGYTF. Here the CDR3 DNA reads TGTGCCAGCAGTTACACAGGGGAGGCGGCTAACTATGGCTACACCTTC.